The entry below gives a single TCR beta chain sequence along with its context. This specimen comes from a study of blood T cell repertoires in COVID-19. Trimming shortened V by 5 bases and J by 2 bases, and 10 bases separated the two germline ends. Germline CDR1 and CDR2: SGHTA and FQGNSA. The CDR3 is 14 residues long. The data were produced by immunoSEQ multiplex PCR, yet TCRdb's version contains in-frame clones alone and is incomplete. Of roughly 200,000 clones in the sample, 75% to 90% are singletons; the top ten hold approximately 11%. The rearrangement uses TRBV7-2 and TRBJ1-3; D gene uncertain. The TCR sequence derives from a human donor with active or convalescent COVID-19. The donor label of this sample is uncertain. Sequencing was done on a sample of peripheral blood. The CDR3 DNA reads as TGTGCCAGCAGCCCCAACGGAGCTGGAAACACCATATATTTT. Its protein is CASSPNGAGNTIYF. The full variable domain, its missing parts supplied by reference TRBV7-2 and TRBJ1-3, is GAGVSQSPSNKVTEKGKDVELRCDPISGHTALYWYRQSLGQGLEFLIYFQGNSAPDKSGLPSDRFSAERTGGSVSTLTIQRTQQEDSAVYLCASSPNGAGNTIYFGEGSWLTVV.